Listed here are 3 T cell receptor beta chains from one sample, sequenced in a study of OX40 agonist ivuxolimab in advanced cancers. The table came from immunoSEQ multiplex PCR; TCRdb's copy has only in-frame clones and leaves some out. The data show approximately 77,000 clones, just under 95% seen once. The input for sequencing was CD4+ or CD8+ T cells sorted from blood, taken in a trial of the OX40 agonist ivuxolimab. The receptors were gathered from an adult with an advanced solid tumor such as melanoma, head and neck, liver or kidney cancer.

This chain uses TRBV11-2 with TRBJ2-1; a weak D match, TRBD1 (6 bases). V was cut by 5 bases and J by 6 bases, with 29 bases left in between. Per germline, CDR1 SGHAT and CDR2 FQNNGV. This CDR3 contains 19 residues. CDR3 DNA sequence: TGTGCCAGCAGCCAAACTTACCCGGCCGATACAGGGTTATCCAATGAGCAGTTCTTC. This encodes CASSQTYPADTGLSNEQFF.

The rearrangement links TRBV2 to TRBJ1-2; D gene uncertain. CDR1 is SNHLY, CDR2 FYNNEI, per germline. The CDR3 extends over 17 amino acids. Trimming removed 4 bases at V and 9 bases at J, with 27 bases between. DNA for the CDR3: TGTGCCAGCAGTGTGAAAAGGAGCGCCCCTCAGGCGTACAGCTACACCTTC. Translating it yields CASSVKRSAPQAYSYTF.

The CDR3 DNA reads as TGCGCCAGCAGCTTGGATTACAATGAGCAGTTCTTC. As protein: CASSLDYNEQFF. The chain joins TRBV5-1 to TRBJ2-1, with D unresolved. The CDR3 is 12 amino acids. CDR1 is SGHRS and CDR2 is YFSETQ in the germline V gene. V lost 0 bases, J lost 4 bases, and 2 bases lay in between.